The source of this T cell receptor (beta chain) is a study of early T cells in non-severe SARS-CoV-2 infection. Study as a whole: The authors sequenced bulk RNA from unsorted whole blood, leaving chains unpaired.

General study points: VDJdb matching favored anti-spike CD8 responses, missing private and CD4 specificities.

This clonotype has ten or more counts. Antigen: not known. The CDR3 does not close with the conserved phenylalanine or tryptophan, likely indicating a read error. Unique molecular identifier tags were affixed to discrete cDNA molecules. TCRdb analysed the 5' RACE reads with MiXCR anew, one entry per CDR3 protein. This table holds approximately 64,000 distinct CDR3 sequences, about 19% found once. Germline-derived CDR1 and CDR2 are SGHTA and FQGNSA. Trimming stripped 5 bases from V and 8 bases from J, with 16 bases between. This CDR3 contains 15 residues. This specimen was whole blood, taken at baseline. This chain joins TRBV7-2 and TRBJ1-6, with a weak D call TRBD1 (6 bases). This sequence was found in an adult who was a healthcare worker with PCR-confirmed SARS-CoV-2 infection or an uninfected control (not recorded which). The CDR3 DNA sequence: TGTGCCAGCAGCCGTGGGAGGGGGGGTGATTCACCCCTCCACCTT. Translation gives CASSRGRGGDSPLHL.